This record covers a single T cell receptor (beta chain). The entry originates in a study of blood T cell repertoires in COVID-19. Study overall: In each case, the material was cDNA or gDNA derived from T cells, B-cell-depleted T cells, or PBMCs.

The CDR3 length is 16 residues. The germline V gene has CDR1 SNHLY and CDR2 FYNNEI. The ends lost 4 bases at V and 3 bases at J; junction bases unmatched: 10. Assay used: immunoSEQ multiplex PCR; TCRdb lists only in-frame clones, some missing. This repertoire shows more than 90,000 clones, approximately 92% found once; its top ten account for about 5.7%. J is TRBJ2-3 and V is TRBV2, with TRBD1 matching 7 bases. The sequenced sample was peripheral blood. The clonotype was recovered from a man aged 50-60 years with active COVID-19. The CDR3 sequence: CASSGQGVAVTDTQYF. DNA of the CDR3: TGTGCCAGCAGTGGACAGGGTGTGGCCGTAACAGATACGCAGTATTTT.